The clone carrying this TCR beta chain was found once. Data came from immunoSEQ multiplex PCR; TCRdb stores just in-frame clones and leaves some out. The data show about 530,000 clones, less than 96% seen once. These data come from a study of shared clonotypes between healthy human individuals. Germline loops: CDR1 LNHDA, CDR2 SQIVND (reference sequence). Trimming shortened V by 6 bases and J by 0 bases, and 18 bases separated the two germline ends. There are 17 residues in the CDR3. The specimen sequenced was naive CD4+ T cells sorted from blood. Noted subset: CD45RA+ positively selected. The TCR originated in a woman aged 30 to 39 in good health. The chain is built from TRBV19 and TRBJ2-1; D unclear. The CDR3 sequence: CASSPRGPKSSYNEQFF. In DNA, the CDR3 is TGTGCCAGTAGCCCCCGTGGCCCCAAGAGCTCCTACAATGAGCAGTTCTTC.